What follows is one T cell receptor (beta chain) and its context. Its antigen is still unknown. These data originate in a study of CXCR3-negative and CXCR3-positive naive CD8 T cells. Each CD8+ T cell subset was flow-sorted in triplicate. Every sort contained 250,000 to 350,000 cells. Study results and caveats: Hydrophobicity of TRB CDR3s was greater in CXCR3-positive naive cells than in CXCR3-negative naive cells. Sequencing showed both naive subsets with comparably high diversity, and memory CD8+ cells much lower.

In preparing the TRB cDNA libraries, 5' RACE with UMI labels was used. Following a re-call of the 5' RACE reads, TCRdb has one entry per CDR3 protein and lacks DNA. Recorded for this sample: over 55,000 distinct CDR3 sequences. Germline V gives CDR1 SQVTM, CDR2 ANQGSEA. The CDR3 totals 12 residues. The chain recombines TRBV29-1 with TRBJ1-1; no DNA is available, so the TRBD1 call from TCRdb remains unchecked. The TCR was taken from a human donor in good health. Some clones in this sample may be carry-over from other donors' samples. The sequenced sample consisted of naive CXCR3+ CD8+ T cells from blood. The subset was: CD45RO-CCR7+CD27+CD95- naive CD8+ T cells expressing CXCR3 (TNR3+). The CDR3 here is CSVGQPYTEAFF.